Listed below are T cell receptor beta chains from one sample, sequenced in a study of blood T cell repertoires in COVID-19. Method: immunoSEQ multiplex PCR; TCRdb's copy keeps in-frame clones and lacks some. The data show approximately 93,000 clones, about nine tenths seen once. Source material: peripheral blood. The receptors come from a man aged 55 to 70 with acute or convalescent COVID-19. Both conserved end residues are part of each CDR3. D genes are given only for firm matches. Size tells how often a clone was seen (once, few, many) or the class of an expanded clone, and some rows leave it out.

TRBV19,NA,TRBJ1-4,NA,CASSTLRTAINEKLFF,TGTGCCAGTAGTACCCTCCGGACAGCTATAAATGAAAAACTGTTTTTT
TRBV5-1,NA,TRBJ2-1,NA,CASSLAQGGLDEQFF,TGCGCCAGCAGCTTGGCTCAGGGGGGTTTGGATGAGCAGTTCTTC
TRBV28,NA,TRBJ1-2,NA,CASSGGGAIFNYGYTF,TGTGCCAGCAGCGGGGGGGGAGCGATTTTTAACTATGGCTACACCTTC
TRBV19,once,TRBJ2-3,NA,CASSSSSADTQYF,TGTGCCAGTAGTAGCAGTTCCGCAGATACGCAGTATTTT
TRBV19,NA,TRBJ1-5,NA,CASSIDPGRWHQPQHF,TGTGCCAGTAGTATAGATCCAGGCCGGTGGCATCAGCCCCAGCATTTT
TRBV5-1,NA,TRBJ1-2,TRBD1,CASTTTGNYGYTF,TGCGCCAGCACAACGACAGGGAACTATGGCTACACCTTC
TRBV10-2,NA,TRBJ2-7,TRBD2,CASSPDSGSYEQYF,TGCGCCAGCAGCCCCGACAGCGGGAGTTACGAGCAGTACTTC
TRBV9,once,TRBJ1-2,NA,CASSGRVIPPYGYTF,TGTGCCAGCAGCGGCCGGGTCATACCCCCCTATGGCTACACCTTC
TRBV5-6,NA,TRBJ1-1,TRBD1,CASSPQNRGLSEAFF,TGTGCCAGCAGCCCCCAAAACAGGGGGCTCTCTGAAGCTTTCTTT
TRBV18,NA,TRBJ2-5,NA,CASSPGARETQYF,TGTGCCAGCTCACCAGGGGCCCGGGAGACCCAGTACTTC
TRBV9,NA,TRBJ1-6,NA,CASSVARVGSPLHF,TGTGCCAGCAGCGTAGCCAGGGTTGGGTCACCCCTCCACTTT
TRBV19,few,TRBJ2-3,NA,CASTARGTDTQYF,TGTGCCAGTACGGCGAGGGGCACAGATACGCAGTATTTT
TRBV6-1,NA,TRBJ1-1,NA,CASSERSANTEAFF,TGTGCCAGCAGTGAGCGGAGTGCGAACACTGAAGCTTTCTTT
TRBV10-3,NA,TRBJ1-2,TRBD1,CAISGQGAIGYTF,TGTGCCATCAGTGGACAGGGGGCGATAGGCTACACCTTC
TRBV14,NA,TRBJ1-5,TRBD1,CASSPGGWQPQHF,TGTGCCAGCAGCCCAGGGGGTTGGCAGCCCCAGCATTTT
TRBV10-1,NA,TRBJ2-4,NA,CASSESFGSTNIQYF,TGCGCCAGCAGTGAGTCGTTCGGGAGTACAAACATTCAGTACTTC
TRBV19,NA,TRBJ2-7,TRBD2,CASSRRSTSGGPYEQYF,TGTGCCAGTAGTAGGAGGTCCACTAGCGGGGGACCCTACGAGCAGTACTTC
TRBV3-1/TRBV3-2,once,TRBJ2-7,NA,CASSQGPDTYEQYF,TGTGCCAGCAGCCAAGGACCCGACACCTACGAGCAGTACTTC
TRBV29-1,NA,TRBJ1-5,TRBD1,CSVVSRDRGTNQPQHF,TGCAGCGTTGTTTCGAGGGACAGGGGCACCAATCAGCCCCAGCATTTT
TRBV30,NA,TRBJ1-5,TRBD1,CAWSRTGFGNQPQHF,TGTGCCTGGAGTCGGACAGGGTTCGGGAATCAGCCCCAGCATTTT
TRBV13,NA,TRBJ1-5,NA,CASSFRGGNQPQHF,TGTGCCAGCAGCTTCAGGGGTGGCAATCAGCCCCAGCATTTT
TRBV27,NA,TRBJ2-7,NA,CASSFSQGTYEQYF,TGTGCCAGCAGTTTTTCCCAGGGGACCTACGAGCAGTACTTC
TRBV7-3,NA,TRBJ1-1,NA,CASSSGSGSEAFF,TGTGCCAGCAGCTCCGGGTCCGGGAGTGAAGCTTTCTTT